This TCR beta chain was retrieved from a study of T cells after yellow fever vaccination. Study outcomes and limitations: Subsequent booster samples again held most clones from primary vaccination (around 96% CD4, 85% to 90% CD8). The secondary response was weaker but peaked faster, day 5 versus 15. Abundant clonotypes from the bulk population could get into FACS-sorted repertoires as contaminants.

In making TCR cDNA, 5'RACE template switching added a universal primer site and UMIs to it. TCRdb re-derived calls from the 5' RACE reads in MiXCR, one entry per CDR3 protein. Among 110,000 to 150,000 distinct CDR3 sequences listed, approximately 6.6% were seen once. This CDR3 contains 14 residues. The germline V and J ends were trimmed by 2 bases and 4 bases, with 12 bases remaining between them. CDR1 is MNHEY, CDR2 SVGAGI, per germline. This clonotype was found many times. As yet, its antigen is unknown. This TCR was sampled from a man younger than 40 who received the YFV17D yellow fever vaccine. Sequenced here: CD4+ T cells sorted from PBMCs, sampled 10 days after the yellow fever booster vaccination. The chain joins TRBV6-5 to TRBJ2-7; TRBD1 is a possible D gene (5 bases). The CDR3 region is CASSYGQGLYEQYF. The CDR3 coding sequence is TGTGCCAGCAGTTACGGGCAGGGTCTGTACGAGCAGTACTTC.